The 3 T cell receptor beta chains below all came from one sample that was sequenced in a study of blood T cells in healthy people across ages. The second PCR ran roughly 6 to 11 cycles with a sample-barcoded 5' primer and J-beta primers. TCRdb re-analysed the 5' RACE reads in MiXCR, keeping a single row per CDR3 protein. Of around 1.7 million distinct CDR3 sequences listed, roughly 27% are singletons. The sequencing input was blood. Receptors were obtained from a woman between 25 and 40 years old in good health.

This chain connects TRBV7-9 to TRBJ2-1; possible D gene TRBD2, 7 bases. V shed 7 bases and J shed 8 bases, with 24 bases lying between them. The CDR3 loop spans 16 amino acids. CDR1 and CDR2 (germline): SEHNR, FQNEAQ (reference sequence). The CDR3 coding sequence is TGTGCCAGCAAACGGGGGTCGGGGGGCCTAGAGGATGAGCAGTTCTTC. Translation gives CASKRGSGGLEDEQFF.

This clonotype has at least ten counts. The chain combines TRBV7-2 with TRBJ2-1; D is tentatively TRBD1 or TRBD2 (5 bases each). The CDR3 contains 13 residues. V dropped 5 bases and J dropped 9 bases, with 14 bases sitting between them. Germline assignment: CDR1 SGHTA and CDR2 FQGNSA. The CDR3, as DNA: TGTGCCAGCAGCCAAGGGTGGGGGTTTGAGCAGTTCTTC. This sequence encodes CASSQGWGFEQFF.

This clonotype was seen ten or more times. The chain links TRBV4-1 to TRBJ2-1; D may be TRBD1 or TRBD2 (6 bases each). V lost 4 bases to trimming and J lost 4 bases, with 23 bases between them. Looked up from germline, CDR1 is MGHRA and CDR2 is YSYEKL. This CDR3 region has 18 residues. As DNA, the CDR3 is TGCGCCAGCAGCCCTTGGACTTTTAGGGGGGCCTCTTACAATGAGCAGTTCTTC. It specifies CASSPWTFRGASYNEQFF.